The source of this T cell receptor beta chain is a study of post-analysis software for immune sequencing data. About the research overall: Courses of disease covered relapsing-remitting, secondary progressive and progressive-relapsing multiple sclerosis.

CDR1 is ENHRY, CDR2 SYGVKD, per germline. The CDR3 is 15 residues long. V gave up 3 bases and J gave up 9 bases; unmatched junction bases: 9. This clonotype was found once. The antigen remains unidentified. Overall study results and limits: Controls showed lower frequencies than patients for 5 or 6 TRBV segments, and TRBV5-6, TRBV5-1 and TRBV20-1 were among these. Diversity measured as normalized Chao1 was significantly lower in multiple sclerosis patients than in controls. Strong co-clustering by F measure was evident for samples that had been prepared in the same batch.

cDNA libraries for TCR beta contained unique molecular identifiers. Input of about 0.9 to 10 million T cells yielded roughly 0.5 million cDNA molecules. TCRdb independently ran MiXCR on the PCR reads; one entry per CDR3 protein. The repertoire holds roughly 670,000 distinct CDR3 sequences, with around 60% as singletons. The chain joins TRBV10-3 to TRBJ2-1; the match to TRBD1 covers 9 bases. Input material: blood. This TCR was sampled from a girl aged 2-10 years with multiple sclerosis. This CDR3 is CAISDGQGSSGEQFF. The CDR3 DNA is TGTGCCATCAGTGATGGACAGGGGTCTTCTGGTGAGCAGTTCTTC.